This section outlines one TCR beta chain sequence together with its context. The data derive from a study of blood T cell repertoires in COVID-19. Study as a whole: Both acute and convalescent COVID-19 samples were obtained from the United States, Italy and Spain.

With V trimmed by 6 bases and J by 4 bases, 8 bases remained unmatched. This CDR3 comprises 14 residues. Germline CDR1 MNHEY, CDR2 SVGEGT. Under the authors' procedure: Estimated nucleated cell counts came from reference gene primer amplification. Clones were read by immunoSEQ multiplex PCR, and TCRdb kept only the in-frame ones, dropping some. The D gene and trimming were derived from the DNA, and the V and J assignments and clone size from that table. The data contain approximately 75,000 clones, roughly 90% of them singletons. What was sequenced was peripheral blood. The genes are TRBV6-2 or TRBV6-3 and TRBJ1-2; TRBD1 matches 7 bases. The receptor was isolated from a man of 80 years or more with COVID-19, enrolled during active disease. In DNA, the CDR3 is TGTGCCAGCAGGTACCTGACAGGGTCCTATGGCTACACCTTC. It specifies CASRYLTGSYGYTF.